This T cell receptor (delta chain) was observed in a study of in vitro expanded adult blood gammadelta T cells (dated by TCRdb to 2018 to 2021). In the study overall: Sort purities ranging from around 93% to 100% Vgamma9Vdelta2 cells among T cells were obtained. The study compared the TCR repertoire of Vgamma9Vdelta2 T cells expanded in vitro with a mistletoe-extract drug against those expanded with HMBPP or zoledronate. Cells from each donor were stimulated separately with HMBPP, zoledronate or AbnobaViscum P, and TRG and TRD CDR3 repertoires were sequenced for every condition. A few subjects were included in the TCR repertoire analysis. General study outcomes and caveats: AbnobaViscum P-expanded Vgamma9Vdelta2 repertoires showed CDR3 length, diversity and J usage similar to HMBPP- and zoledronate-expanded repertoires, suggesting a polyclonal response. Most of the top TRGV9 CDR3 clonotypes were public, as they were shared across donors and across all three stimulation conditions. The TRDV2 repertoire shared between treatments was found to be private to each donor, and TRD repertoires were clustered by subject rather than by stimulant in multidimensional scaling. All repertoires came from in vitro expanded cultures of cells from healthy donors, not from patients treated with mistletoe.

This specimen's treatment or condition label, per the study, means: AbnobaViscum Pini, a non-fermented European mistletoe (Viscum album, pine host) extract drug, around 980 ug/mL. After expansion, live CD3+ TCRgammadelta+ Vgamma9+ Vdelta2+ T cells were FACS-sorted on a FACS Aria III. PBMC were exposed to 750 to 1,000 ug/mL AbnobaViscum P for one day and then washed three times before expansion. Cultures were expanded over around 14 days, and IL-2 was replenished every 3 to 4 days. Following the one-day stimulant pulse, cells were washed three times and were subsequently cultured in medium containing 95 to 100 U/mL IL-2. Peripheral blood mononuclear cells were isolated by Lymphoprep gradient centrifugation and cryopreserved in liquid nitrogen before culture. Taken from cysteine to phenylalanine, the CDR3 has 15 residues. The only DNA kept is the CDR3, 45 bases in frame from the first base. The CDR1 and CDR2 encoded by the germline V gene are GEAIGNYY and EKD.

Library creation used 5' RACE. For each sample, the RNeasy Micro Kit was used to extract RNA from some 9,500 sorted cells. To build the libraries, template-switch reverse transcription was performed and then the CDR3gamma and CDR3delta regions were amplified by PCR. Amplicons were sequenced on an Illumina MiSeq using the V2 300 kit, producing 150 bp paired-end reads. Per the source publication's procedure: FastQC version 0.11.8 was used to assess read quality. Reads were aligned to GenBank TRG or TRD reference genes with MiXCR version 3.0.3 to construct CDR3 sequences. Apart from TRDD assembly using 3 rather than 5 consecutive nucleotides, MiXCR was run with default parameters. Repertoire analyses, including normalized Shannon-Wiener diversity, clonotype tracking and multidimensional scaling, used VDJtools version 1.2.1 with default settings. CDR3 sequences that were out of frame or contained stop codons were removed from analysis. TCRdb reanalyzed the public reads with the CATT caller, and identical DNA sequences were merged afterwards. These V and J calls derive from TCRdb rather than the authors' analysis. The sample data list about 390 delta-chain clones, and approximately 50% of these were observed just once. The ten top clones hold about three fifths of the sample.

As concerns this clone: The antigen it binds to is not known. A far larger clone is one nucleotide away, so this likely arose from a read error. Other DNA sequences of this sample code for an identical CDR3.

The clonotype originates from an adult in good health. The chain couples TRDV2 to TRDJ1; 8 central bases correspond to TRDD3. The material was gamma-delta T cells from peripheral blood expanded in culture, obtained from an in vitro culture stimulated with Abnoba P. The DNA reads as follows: TGTGCCTGTGACGGACCACTGGGGGCCCAGGATAAACTCATTTTT. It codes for CACDGPLGAQDKLIF.